A single sample gave rise to the 31 T cell receptor beta chains below, sequenced in a study of T cells in Graves' hyperthyroidism and ophthalmopathy (dated by TCRdb to between 2018 and 2020). Library preparation was by multiplex PCR. The run used an Illumina HiSeq 2000. Amplification of TCR beta CDR3 regions was carried out from RNA transcripts. For the first round of RT-PCR on the TCR CDR3, the HTBI primer set was used together with the Qiagen OneStep RT-PCR kit. The raw public data were reprocessed by TCRdb itself: fastp quality trimming at Q25, MiXCR clonotype calling, in-frame beta chains only. Merged by CDR3 protein, the rows form single entries marked with the most common genes and DNA. Recorded for this sample are around 250,000 distinct CDR3 sequences; about 16% of them occurred a single time. Jointly, the top ten make up around 28% of the sample. Material: blood. The receptor source for this set is a woman aged 18 to 35 with Graves' ophthalmopathy.

This clonotype appeared many times. The rearrangement joins TRBV20-1 to TRBJ1-4; D is perhaps TRBD1 (5 bases). Germline V gene lookup returns CDR1 DFQATT and CDR2 SNEGSKA (reference sequence). Trimming cost V 5 bases and J 5 bases, with 18 bases left between them. CDR3 length: 15 residues. The CDR3 protein is CSAPPQGVKNEKLFF. CDR3 bases: TGCAGTGCTCCACCCCAAGGGGTAAAGAATGAAAAACTGTTTTTT.

The CDR3 spells CASSEAQIWGSYEQFF. For the CDR3, the DNA is TGTGCCAGCAGTGAAGCGCAAATTTGGGGGAGCTACGAGCAGTTCTTC. This sequence joins TRBV6-1 and TRBJ2-7; D may match TRBD1 or TRBD2 (5 bases each). The J call is uncertain, as TRBJ2-1 better fits the DNA end. The length of the CDR3 is 16 residues. Per germline, CDR1 MNHNS and CDR2 SASEGT.

This clonotype was seen repeatedly, ten times or more. This sequence joins TRBV5-1 and TRBJ2-2; D is ambiguous. Germline V gives CDR1 SGHRS, CDR2 YFSETQ. The CDR3 has 14 amino acids. Trimming stripped 0 bases from V and 4 bases from J, with 7 bases between. The CDR3 loop is CASSLVWGTGELFF. As DNA, the CDR3 is TGCGCCAGCAGCTTGGTCTGGGGCACCGGGGAGCTGTTTTTT.

Ten or more counts support this clonotype. The chain recombines TRBV19 with TRBJ2-5, with D unresolved. This CDR3 spans 15 amino acids. V was trimmed by 5 bases and J by 5 bases, leaving 18 bases between them. CDR1 and CDR2 (germline): LNHDA, SQIVND (reference sequence). The CDR3 sequence: CASSPRLQMGETQYF. Here the CDR3 DNA reads TGTGCCAGTAGTCCAAGATTACAAATGGGGGAGACCCAGTACTTC.

This clonotype has a count of ten or more. This chain's CDR3 is CSVEGSYNEQFF. The CDR3 DNA reads TGCAGCGTTGAAGGTTCCTACAATGAGCAGTTCTTC. The chain uses TRBV29-1 and TRBJ2-1; D unresolved. Trimming took off 1 base at V and 1 base at J, with 2 bases between the two ends. CDR1 and CDR2 from the germline V gene are SQVTM and ANQGSEA. The CDR3 has 12 amino acids.

This clonotype showed up many times. The V gene is TRBV24-1, the J gene TRBJ2-1; the match to TRBD2 covers 10 bases. The trim removed 1 base at V and 6 bases at J, leaving 2 bases unmatched. Germline CDR1 and CDR2: KGHDR and SFDVKD. This CDR3 has 15 residues. CDR3 amino acids: CATSDLAGGPNEQFF. For the CDR3, the DNA is TGTGCCACCAGTGATTTAGCGGGAGGGCCCAATGAGCAGTTCTTC.

There are many counts of this clonotype. This sequence joins TRBV7-2 and TRBJ2-1; D is ambiguous. Germline V CDR1 and CDR2: SGHTA, FQGNSA. Trimming pared 2 bases from V and 7 bases from J, leaving 3 bases between. The CDR3 runs to 11 residues. CDR3 residues: CASSLTNEQFF. The CDR3 DNA reads TGTGCCAGCAGCTTAACGAATGAGCAGTTCTTC.

This clonotype was counted at least ten times. This rearrangement joins TRBV2 to TRBJ1-2; 10 nucleotides agree with TRBD1. In germline, CDR1 is SNHLY, CDR2 FYNNEI. The CDR3 has 13 amino acids. V shed 6 bases and J 2 bases; nucleotides not matched to a gene: 0. This CDR3 is CASRTGGNYGYTF. CDR3 nucleotide sequence: TGTGCCAGCAGGACAGGGGGCAACTATGGCTACACCTTC.

At least ten counts were recorded for this clonotype. V is TRBV27 and J is TRBJ1-6, with 7 bases matching TRBD1. The length of the CDR3 is 15 residues. Germline V gene lookup returns CDR1 MNHEY and CDR2 SMNVEV (reference sequence). V was clipped by 6 bases and J by 6 bases; unmatched bases: 8. CDR3 bases: TGTGCCAGCAGCCTCATGGGGACAGTTAATTCACCCCTCCACTTT. This gives the protein CASSLMGTVNSPLHF.

This clonotype has ten or more counts. Here the CDR3 reads CASRKDRRNEQFF. CDR3 in DNA: TGTGCCAGCAGAAAGGACAGGAGGAATGAGCAGTTCTTC. V usage is TRBV7-9 and J usage is TRBJ2-1, with 7 bases identical to TRBD1. Germline CDR1 and CDR2: SEHNR and FQNEAQ (reference sequence). J gave up 7 bases and V 6 bases, and 6 bases lay outside the gene matches. This CDR3 is 13 amino acids long.

This clonotype was detected many times. This rearrangement joins TRBV28 to TRBJ1-6; possible D gene TRBD1, 5 bases. Germline V lookup: CDR1 MDHEN, CDR2 SYDVKM. V dropped 5 bases and J dropped 10 bases, with 15 bases sitting between them. The CDR3 is 14 amino acids. The CDR3 DNA follows: TGTGCCAGCAGTGATCAGGGAGTCGGGTCACCCCTCCACTTT. It codes for CASSDQGVGSPLHF.

This clonotype came up many times. This chain connects TRBV18 to TRBJ2-5, with 7 nucleotides matching TRBD2. Trimming removed 4 bases from V and 2 bases from J; junction bases left unmatched: 1. Germline V gene lookup returns CDR1 KGHSH and CDR2 LQKENI. CDR3 length: 13 residues. The CDR3 spells CASSRGGQETQYF. CDR3 nucleotides: TGTGCCAGCTCACGGGGGGGACAAGAGACCCAGTACTTC.

This clonotype appeared many times. The V gene is TRBV7-9, the J gene TRBJ2-3; D possibly corresponds to TRBD2 (7 bases). The CDR3 length is 14 residues. The V and J ends lost 8 bases and 5 bases respectively, with 17 bases between them. Looked up from germline, CDR1 is SEHNR and CDR2 is FQNEAQ (reference sequence). CDR3 amino acids: CASDWAGALDTQYF. CDR3 in DNA: TGTGCCAGCGATTGGGCGGGGGCTTTAGATACGCAGTATTTT.

This clonotype was recorded at least ten times. The rearrangement uses TRBV12-3 or TRBV12-4 and TRBJ2-7; D may be TRBD2 (5 bases). The CDR3 is made up of 12 amino acids. Trimming removed 11 bases at V and 4 bases at J, with 15 bases between. Here the CDR3 reads CALVREPYEQYF. CDR3 nucleotides: TGTGCCCTCGTGAGGGAACCATACGAGCAGTACTTC.

There are many counts of this clonotype. V and J are TRBV7-8 and TRBJ1-1; D remains ambiguous. The CDR3 has 17 amino acids. Germline V gene sequence: CDR1 SGHVS, CDR2 FQNEAQ. With 4 bases removed from V and 3 bases from J, the gap between germline ends came to 21 bases. The CDR3 is CASSSLGIGEADTEAFF. The CDR3 nucleotides read TGTGCCAGCAGCTCCTTGGGGATCGGGGAGGCGGACACTGAAGCTTTCTTT.

This clonotype was counted at least ten times. The genes are TRBV6-1 and TRBJ2-7; 7 bases match TRBD1. V shed 5 bases and J 3 bases; nucleotides not matched to a gene: 4. The germline CDR1 and CDR2 sequences are MNHNS and SASEGT. CDR3 length equals 13 residues. The CDR3 nucleotides read TGTGCCAGCAGTACTACAGGGGACTACGAGCAGTACTTC. Translation gives CASSTTGDYEQYF.

The J gene is TRBJ2-2, the V gene TRBV7-2; TRBD2 matches 10 bases. Germline trimming cut 5 bases from V and 2 bases from J; bases unmatched to any gene: 8. CDR1 is SGHTA and CDR2 is FQGNSA in the germline V gene. CDR3 length: 17 amino acids. The CDR3 sequence: CASSPTLAGPNTGELFF. As DNA, the CDR3 is TGTGCCAGCAGCCCAACACTAGCGGGACCTAACACCGGGGAGCTGTTTTTT.

The rearrangement links TRBV20-1 to TRBJ2-3, with D uncertain. Germline CDR1 reads DFQATT; CDR2 reads SNEGSKA (reference sequence). The CDR3 contains 13 residues. Trimming left V 6 bases short and J 1 base short, with 11 bases between. The CDR3 sequence: CSAPRAGTDTQYF. DNA for the CDR3: TGCAGTGCCCCCCGAGCTGGCACAGATACGCAGTATTTT.

This clonotype has at least ten counts. This rearrangement joins TRBV20-1 to TRBJ2-1; 8 positions match TRBD1. Trimming cost V 5 bases and J 0 bases; bases outside gene matches: 6. The CDR3 is 15 residues long. Germline-derived CDR1 and CDR2 are DFQATT and SNEGSKA (reference sequence). The CDR3 DNA reads as TGCAGTGCTTTTAACAGGGGGAGCTCCTACAATGAGCAGTTCTTC. This translates into CSAFNRGSSYNEQFF.

There are many counts of this clonotype. The chain recombines TRBV30 with TRBJ1-3, with 7 bases aligning to TRBD1. Germline V CDR1 and CDR2: GTSNPN, SVGIG (reference sequence). The CDR3 has 14 residues. The junction had 3 bases not matched to a gene; V was cut back by 2 bases and J by 2 bases. In nucleotides, the CDR3 is TGTGCCTGGAGTTTCAGGGGGGCTGGAAACACCATATATTTT. Translation gives CAWSFRGAGNTIYF.

Many counts were recorded for this clonotype. The chain is built from TRBV29-1 and TRBJ2-5, with D unresolved. Trimming removed 2 bases from V and 1 base from J, with 11 bases in between. The CDR3 is 14 residues long. Germline lookup yields CDR1 SQVTM and CDR2 ANQGSEA. The CDR3 DNA is TGCAGCGTTGAATGGGCGATCTTCCAAGAGACCCAGTACTTC. This codes for CSVEWAIFQETQYF.

This clonotype was seen ten or more times. The chain combines TRBV6-4 with TRBJ1-1, with D maybe TRBD1 (6 bases). Looked up from germline, CDR1 is MRHNA and CDR2 is SNTAGT. The V and J ends lost 5 bases and 6 bases respectively, with 19 bases between them. CDR3 length equals 15 residues. The CDR3 DNA reads as TGTGCCAGCAGTCCCAAGGGGGGTAGGCAAGCTGAAGCTTTCTTT. Translation gives CASSPKGGRQAEAFF.

This clonotype was counted many times. The J gene is TRBJ2-1, the V gene TRBV6-2 or TRBV6-3, with a weak D call TRBD2 (6 bases). The V gene's germline CDR1 is MNHEY and CDR2 SVGEGT. V was shortened by 3 bases and J by 9 bases, with 15 bases between the two germline ends. This CDR3 has 14 amino acids. The CDR3 reads CASSYRLERSEQFF. The CDR3 DNA is TGTGCCAGCAGTTATCGACTAGAGAGAAGTGAGCAGTTCTTC.

This clonotype was picked up a small number of times. The V call is TRBV10-1, the J call TRBJ2-7, with a possible D match to TRBD1 (6 bases). Trimming removed 3 bases from V and 2 bases from J, with 8 bases in between. CDR1 and CDR2 from the germline V gene are WNHNN and SYGVQD (reference sequence). The length of the CDR3 is 13 residues. The CDR3 protein is CASSETGPYEQYF. The CDR3 bases are TGCGCCAGCAGTGAAACAGGGCCCTACGAGCAGTACTTC.

This chain links TRBV24-1 with TRBJ2-1; unclear D gene. The germline gives CDR1 KGHDR, CDR2 SFDVKD. V dropped 1 base and J dropped 6 bases, with 12 bases sitting between them. The CDR3 totals 15 residues. The CDR3 nucleotides are TGTGCCACCAGTGATTTCAAAGACACCTCCAATGAGCAGTTCTTC. Amino acid sequence: CATSDFKDTSNEQFF.

This clonotype was observed many times. J is TRBJ2-2 and V is TRBV28, with a tentative D call TRBD2 (5 bases). The CDR3 covers 14 residues. Germline V gene sequence: CDR1 MDHEN, CDR2 SYDVKM. V lost 5 bases, J lost 3 bases, and 10 bases lay in between. CDR3 sequence reads: CASSQGLHTGELFF. DNA for the CDR3: TGTGCCAGCAGTCAAGGACTTCACACCGGGGAGCTGTTTTTT.

This clonotype was seen ten or more times. The CDR3 sequence is CASRPTGTGTYEQYF. CDR3 nucleotides: TGTGCCAGCAGACCCACCGGGACAGGAACCTACGAGCAGTACTTC. The chain combines TRBV28 with TRBJ2-7; 8 positions match TRBD1. The CDR3 sequence is 15 residues long. Germline CDR1 is MDHEN and CDR2 is SYDVKM. Trimming took 6 bases from V and 2 from J; bases not matched to a gene: 9.

This clonotype was observed at least ten times. V and J are TRBV7-8 and TRBJ1-2, with D tentatively TRBD1 (5 bases). The CDR3 is 15 residues long. The germline gives CDR1 SGHVS, CDR2 FQNEAQ. Deletions cut 2 bases from V and 4 bases from J, with 14 bases between. The CDR3 sequence is CASSLRGDLGYGYTF. CDR3 in DNA: TGTGCCAGCAGCTTACGGGGGGACCTCGGCTATGGCTACACCTTC.

J is TRBJ1-4 and V is TRBV5-1; 10 bases match TRBD1. The length of the CDR3 is 14 residues. The V gene end was trimmed by 5 bases and the J gene end by 7 bases; junction bases not matched to a gene: 5. Looked up from germline, CDR1 is SGHRS and CDR2 is YFSETQ. CDR3 residues: CASSRGDRGEKLFF. The DNA of the CDR3 is TGCGCCAGCAGTCGGGGGGACAGGGGTGAAAAACTGTTTTTT.

This clonotype was seen a few times. The gene calls are TRBV10-1 and TRBJ2-5; no clear D gene. The germline V gene encodes CDR1 WNHNN and CDR2 SYGVQD (reference sequence). The ends were cut back, 6 bases at V and 2 bases at J, with 13 bases in the middle. CDR3 length: 14 residues. CDR3 bases: TGCGCCAGCAGAGCACGACGGCTTCAAGAGACCCAGTACTTC. Residues: CASRARRLQETQYF.

This chain links TRBV20-1 with TRBJ1-5; tentatively, D is TRBD1 (5 bases). Trimming left V 6 bases short and J 0 bases short, with 12 bases between. CDR1 is DFQATT, CDR2 SNEGSKA, per germline (reference sequence). CDR3 length: 14 residues. The CDR3: CSAGGRYSNQPQHF. In nucleotides, the CDR3 is TGCAGTGCCGGGGGACGGTATAGCAATCAGCCCCAGCATTTT.